This passage covers 6 T cell receptor beta chains from one sample sequenced in a study of T cell repertoires in cytomegalovirus infection. Each CDR3 protein gets one entry after TCRdb re-called the reads with MiXCR. The sample yields 800,000 to 950,000 distinct CDR3 sequences, about 30% seen once. Their antigens are not known. Material: cultured CD8+ T cells from PBMCs, obtained from culture after CMV antigen stimulation. Source of these receptors: a human donor in good health (CMV status not recorded). Some clones in this sample may be carry-over from other donors' samples.

This clonotype showed up just a few times. J is TRBJ2-3 and V is TRBV27; 8 positions agree with TRBD2. With V trimmed by 4 bases and J by 1 base, 7 bases remained unmatched. Germline CDR1 MNHEY, CDR2 SMNVEV (reference sequence). The length of the CDR3 is 16 residues. Here the CDR3 reads CASSSSRAGGTDTQYF. CDR3 nucleotide sequence: TGTGCCAGCAGTTCCTCCCGAGCGGGGGGCACAGATACGCAGTATTTT.

The gene calls are TRBV12-3 or TRBV12-4 and TRBJ2-5, with 8 bases that match TRBD1. The CDR3 consists of 13 residues. V was clipped by 4 bases and J by 6 bases; unmatched bases: 4. The CDR3 sequence is CASSSGGAKTQYF. Here the CDR3 DNA reads TGTGCCAGCAGTTCAGGGGGCGCGAAGACCCAGTACTTC.

V gene TRBV4-1 combines with J gene TRBJ2-4, with D perhaps matching TRBD1 or TRBD2 (5 bases each). Germline CDR1 reads MGHRA; CDR2 reads YSYEKL. CDR3 length: 17 residues. V lost 0 bases and J 1 base, leaving 13 bases between the germline ends. CDR3 sequence: CASSQEPPGAAKNIQYF. DNA for the CDR3: TGCGCCAGCAGCCAAGAACCCCCCGGGGCTGCCAAAAACATTCAGTACTTC.

The rearrangement links TRBV4-3 to TRBJ1-4; D gene ambiguous. Trimming cost V 1 base and J 0 bases, with 6 bases left between them. The V gene's germline CDR1 is LGHNA and CDR2 YSLEER. The CDR3 extends over 15 amino acids. The CDR3 sequence is CASSQGIPTNEKLFF. DNA of the CDR3: TGCGCCAGCAGCCAAGGAATCCCAACTAATGAAAAACTGTTTTTT.

This chain uses TRBV6-1 with TRBJ2-1; the D gene could be TRBD1 or TRBD2 (5 bases each). Trimming left V 1 base short and J 5 bases short, with 15 bases between. Germline assignment: CDR1 MNHNS and CDR2 SASEGT. The CDR3 length is 16 residues. CDR3 loop: CASSEGGEYLDNEQFF. The CDR3 DNA sequence: TGTGCCAGCAGTGAAGGAGGGGAGTACCTGGACAATGAGCAGTTCTTC.

Only a few counts were recorded for this clonotype. The chain uses TRBV3-1 and TRBJ2-5; D unresolved. The CDR3 is 10 amino acids. Germline CDR1 LGHDT, CDR2 YNNKEL (reference sequence). The CDR3 sequence: CASYQETQYF. In DNA form, the CDR3 reads TGTGCGAGCTACCAAGAGACCCAGTACTTC.